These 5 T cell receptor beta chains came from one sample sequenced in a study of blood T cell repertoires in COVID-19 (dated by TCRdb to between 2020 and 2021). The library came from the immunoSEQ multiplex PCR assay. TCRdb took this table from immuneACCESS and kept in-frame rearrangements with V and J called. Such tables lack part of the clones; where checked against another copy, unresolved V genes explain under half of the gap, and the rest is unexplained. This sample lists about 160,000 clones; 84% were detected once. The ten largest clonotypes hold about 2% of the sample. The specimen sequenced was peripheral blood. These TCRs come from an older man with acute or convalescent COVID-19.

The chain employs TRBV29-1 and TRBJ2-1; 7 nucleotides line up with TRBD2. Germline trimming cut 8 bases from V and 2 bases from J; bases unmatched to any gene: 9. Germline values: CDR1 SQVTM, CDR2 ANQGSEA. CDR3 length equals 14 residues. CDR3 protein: CSSRLGGPYNEQFF. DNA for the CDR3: TGCAGCTCAAGGCTGGGAGGGCCCTACAATGAGCAGTTCTTC.

CDR3 in amino acids: CASSRGQNTEAFF. The CDR3, as DNA: TGTGCCAGTAGCCGGGGACAGAACACTGAAGCTTTCTTT. This chain uses TRBV19 with TRBJ1-1; TRBD1 might be the D (6 bases). The germline V and J ends were trimmed by 6 bases and 1 base, with 9 bases remaining between them. The CDR3 extends over 13 amino acids. CDR1 LNHDA and CDR2 SQIVND come from the germline V gene (reference sequence).

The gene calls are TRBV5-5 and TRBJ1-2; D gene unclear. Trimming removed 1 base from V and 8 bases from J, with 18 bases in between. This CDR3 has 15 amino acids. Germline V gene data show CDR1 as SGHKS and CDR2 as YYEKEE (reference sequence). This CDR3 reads CASSLMSGFMSGYTF. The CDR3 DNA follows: TGTGCCAGCAGCTTGATGTCGGGATTTATGAGCGGCTACACCTTC.

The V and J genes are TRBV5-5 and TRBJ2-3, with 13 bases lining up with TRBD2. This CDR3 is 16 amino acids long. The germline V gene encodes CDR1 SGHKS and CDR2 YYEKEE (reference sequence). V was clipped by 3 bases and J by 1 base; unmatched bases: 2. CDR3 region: CASSWTSGGGTDTQYF. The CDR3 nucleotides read TGTGCCAGCAGCTGGACTAGCGGGGGAGGCACAGATACGCAGTATTTT.

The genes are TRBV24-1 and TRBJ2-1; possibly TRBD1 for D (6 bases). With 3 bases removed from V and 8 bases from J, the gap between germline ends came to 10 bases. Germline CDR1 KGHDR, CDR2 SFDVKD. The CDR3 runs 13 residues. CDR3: CATSDAGVHEQFF. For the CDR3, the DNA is TGTGCCACCAGTGATGCAGGGGTTCATGAGCAGTTCTTC.